This entry describes one T cell receptor (beta chain). By share, this clonotype ranks as medium-sized (0.01 to 0.1%). What this receptor recognizes is not known. No quality values exist for individual bases; no much larger clone is one base distant. Between the V and J ends, shortened by 4 bases and 8 bases respectively, the junction contains 13 bases. The CDR3 covers 13 residues, taking in both the cysteine and the phenylalanine. Only the CDR3 DNA is retained, 39 bases long and in frame from the first base. Looking up the germline V gene yields CDR1 SGHDT and CDR2 YYEEEE. Sequencing was carried out with an Illumina MiSeq. The raw public data were reprocessed by TCRdb itself: fastp quality trimming at Q25, MiXCR clonotype calling, in-frame beta chains only. Every CDR3 protein is listed once, alongside the most common genes and DNA of its rows. For this sample there are several hundred distinct CDR3 sequences; approximately 8% appear just once. The leading ten clones occupy over 20% of the sample.

The data were taken from a study. This TCR derives from a human donor with rheumatoid arthritis. The chain employs TRBV5-6 and TRBJ2-1; the D gene is perhaps TRBD1, on 6 matching bases. The sequencing sample was made of CD4+ T cells from synovial fluid. CDR3 loop: CASSRGKEHEQFF. The DNA sequence follows: TGTGCCAGCAGCAGGGGGAAGGAGCATGAGCAGTTCTTC. Extended through the reference TRBV5-6 and TRBJ2-1 proteins, this CDR3 yields the full variable domain: DAGVTQSPTHLIKTRGQQVTLRCSPKSGHDTVSWYQQALGQGPQFIFQYYEEEERQRGNFPDRFSGHQFPNYSSELNVNALLLGDSALYLCASSRGKEHEQFFGPGTRLTVL.